A selection of T cell receptor beta chains follows, all from one sample in a study of T cell responses to AZD1222 COVID-19 vaccine. Sequencing was performed with immunoSEQ multiplex PCR; in TCRdb, only in-frame clones are kept and a portion is missing. In the table there are 90,000 to 120,000 clones, under 95% of which are singletons. Material: peripheral blood, obtained on day 0 of AZD1222 vaccination. Receptors originate from an adult in good health. CDR3s include the opening cysteine and the closing phenylalanine or tryptophan. The D gene is left open where the match is weak. The listing skips clone size in some rows; elsewhere it reads once, few, many or a size class.

V gene: TRBV4-2
clone size: few
D gene: -
J gene: TRBJ2-7
CDR3 DNA: TGTGCCAGCAGCCAGGGAGGTACAGGGACCTACGAGCAGTACTTC
CDR3 protein: CASSQGGTGTYEQYF

V gene: TRBV7-9
clone size: -
D gene: TRBD1
J gene: TRBJ2-1
CDR3 DNA: TGTGCCAGCAGCTCAGGGGGCAATGAGCAGTTCTTC
CDR3 protein: CASSSGGNEQFF

V gene: TRBV6-1
clone size: -
D gene: TRBD1
J gene: TRBJ1-5
CDR3 DNA: TGTGCCAGCAGTGAAGGGACAGGGATGAGTCAGCCCCAGCATTTT
CDR3 protein: CASSEGTGMSQPQHF

V gene: TRBV18
clone size: once
D gene: TRBD2
J gene: TRBJ2-1
CDR3 DNA: TGTGCCAGCTCACCAACGACTAGCGGGGGGCTCAATGAGCAGTTCTTC
CDR3 protein: CASSPTTSGGLNEQFF

V gene: TRBV15
clone size: -
D gene: -
J gene: TRBJ2-5
CDR3 DNA: TGTGCCACCAGCAGAGGTCAAGACCAAGAGACCCAGTACTTC
CDR3 protein: CATSRGQDQETQYF

V gene: TRBV9
clone size: once
D gene: TRBD2
J gene: TRBJ2-3
CDR3 DNA: TGTGCCAGCAGCGTAGCTACGTTCCCGACTAGCGGGGGGTTTACAGATACGCAGTATTTT
CDR3 protein: CASSVATFPTSGGFTDTQYF

V gene: TRBV5-4
clone size: -
D gene: -
J gene: TRBJ1-1
CDR3 DNA: TGTGCCAGCAGCCGACCGGGCGCTAGCACTGAAGCTTTCTTT
CDR3 protein: CASSRPGASTEAFF

V gene: TRBV6-2/TRBV6-3
clone size: -
D gene: -
J gene: TRBJ2-5
CDR3 DNA: TGTGCCAGCAGTTACTCAATCGGCAAGGGTGAGACCCAGTACTTC
CDR3 protein: CASSYSIGKGETQYF

V gene: TRBV10-2
clone size: -
D gene: TRBD2
J gene: TRBJ2-1
CDR3 DNA: TGCGCCAGCAGTGAGACGGCACTAGCGGGGGGCAATGAGCAGTTCTTC
CDR3 protein: CASSETALAGGNEQFF

V gene: TRBV29-1
clone size: -
D gene: -
J gene: TRBJ2-1
CDR3 DNA: TGCAGCGTCGCGCAGGGTTATGGGCCAAATGAGCAGTTCTTC
CDR3 protein: CSVAQGYGPNEQFF

V gene: TRBV3-1/TRBV3-2
clone size: -
D gene: -
J gene: TRBJ2-5
CDR3 DNA: TGTGCCAGCAGCCAAAATCGGCGGGAGACCCAGTACTTC
CDR3 protein: CASSQNRRETQYF

V gene: TRBV6-5
clone size: -
D gene: TRBD2
J gene: TRBJ2-7
CDR3 DNA: TGTGCCAGCAGCCCGGTAGGGAGGGTCTACGAGCAGTACTTC
CDR3 protein: CASSPVGRVYEQYF

V gene: TRBV14
clone size: few
D gene: TRBD1
J gene: TRBJ1-2
CDR3 DNA: TGTGCCAGCAGCCACGGACAGGAGCTGAATGGCTACACCTTC
CDR3 protein: CASSHGQELNGYTF

V gene: TRBV6-2/TRBV6-3
clone size: -
D gene: TRBD2
J gene: TRBJ2-7
CDR3 DNA: TGTGCCAGCAGTTACTCGGGACTAGCCTCCTACGAGCAGTACTTC
CDR3 protein: CASSYSGLASYEQYF

V gene: TRBV3-1/TRBV3-2
clone size: -
D gene: -
J gene: TRBJ2-7
CDR3 DNA: TGTGCCAGCAGCCAAGATACCTCCAGGTACCTCTACGAGCAGTACTTC
CDR3 protein: CASSQDTSRYLYEQYF

V gene: TRBV5-1
clone size: -
D gene: -
J gene: TRBJ1-4
CDR3 DNA: TGCGCCAGCAGCTTAACAGAGTTGAATGAAAAACTGTTTTTT
CDR3 protein: CASSLTELNEKLFF

V gene: TRBV9
clone size: few
D gene: -
J gene: TRBJ1-5
CDR3 DNA: TGTGCCAGCAGTTACTCCGGGACCCCGGATCAGCCCCAGCATTTT
CDR3 protein: CASSYSGTPDQPQHF

V gene: TRBV7-8
clone size: -
D gene: -
J gene: TRBJ2-2
CDR3 DNA: TGTGCCAGCAGCTTAGTGGTTTCGGCCGGGGAGCTGTTTTTT
CDR3 protein: CASSLVVSAGELFF

V gene: TRBV20-1
clone size: -
D gene: TRBD1
J gene: TRBJ1-1
CDR3 DNA: TGCAGTGGGCCAGGGGGCACTGAAGCTTTCTTT
CDR3 protein: CSGPGGTEAFF

V gene: TRBV7-3
clone size: -
D gene: -
J gene: TRBJ1-6
CDR3 DNA: TGTGCCAGCAGCTTAACAGATCGTTCACCCCTCCACTTT
CDR3 protein: CASSLTDRSPLHF

V gene: TRBV6-5
clone size: -
D gene: TRBD1
J gene: TRBJ1-2
CDR3 DNA: TGTGCCAGCAGCAGGGGGGGGTTCATTGATGGCTACACCTTC
CDR3 protein: CASSRGGFIDGYTF

V gene: TRBV5-5
clone size: -
D gene: -
J gene: TRBJ2-3
CDR3 DNA: TGTGCCAGCAGCTTGTCGCAGGGAATTGGGGGTTGGGCGAATACGCAGTATTTT
CDR3 protein: CASSLSQGIGGWANTQYF

V gene: TRBV18
clone size: -
D gene: -
J gene: TRBJ1-1
CDR3 DNA: TGTGCCAGCTCTCAACCAGGTGGGACTGAAGCTTTCTTT
CDR3 protein: CASSQPGGTEAFF

V gene: TRBV13
clone size: -
D gene: -
J gene: TRBJ2-7
CDR3 DNA: TGTGCCAGCAGCTTTGAGCCGCGCCTCCGTGGGGAGCAGTACTTC
CDR3 protein: CASSFEPRLRGEQYF

V gene: TRBV6-5
clone size: -
D gene: -
J gene: TRBJ2-2
CDR3 DNA: TGTGCCAGCAGTTACCTAAGAGGGACACCCACCGGGGAGCTGTTTTTT
CDR3 protein: CASSYLRGTPTGELFF

V gene: TRBV5-1
clone size: -
D gene: -
J gene: TRBJ1-2
CDR3 DNA: TGCGCCAGCAGCTTGGGTATAGCTAACTATGGCTACACCTTC
CDR3 protein: CASSLGIANYGYTF

V gene: TRBV5-1
clone size: -
D gene: TRBD1
J gene: TRBJ1-4
CDR3 DNA: TGCGCCAGCAGCTTGGCCCCCGGACAGGGGGCATGGGAAAAACTGTTTTTT
CDR3 protein: CASSLAPGQGAWEKLFF

V gene: TRBV19
clone size: -
D gene: -
J gene: TRBJ2-6
CDR3 DNA: TGTGCCAGTAGTACTTCCGGACTCAAAGCTGGGGCCAACGTCCTGACTTTC
CDR3 protein: CASSTSGLKAGANVLTF

V gene: TRBV6-5
clone size: -
D gene: -
J gene: TRBJ1-1
CDR3 DNA: TGTGCCAGCAGACGGGAGTTTCGTGACACTGAAGCTTTCTTT
CDR3 protein: CASRREFRDTEAFF

V gene: TRBV21-1
clone size: -
D gene: -
J gene: TRBJ1-1
CDR3 DNA: TGTGCCAGCAGCGGAGGGGGACAGGGGTTTACTGAAGCTTTCTTT
CDR3 protein: CASSGGGQGFTEAFF

V gene: TRBV2
clone size: -
D gene: TRBD2
J gene: TRBJ2-5
CDR3 DNA: TGTGCCAGCAGTCCCTATGGGACGGGGGGAACGGAGACCCAGTACTTC
CDR3 protein: CASSPYGTGGTETQYF

V gene: TRBV5-1
clone size: -
D gene: -
J gene: TRBJ2-7
CDR3 DNA: TGCGCCAGCAGCTACCGGGCGGTAGCCTACGAGCAGTACTTC
CDR3 protein: CASSYRAVAYEQYF

V gene: TRBV6-5
clone size: -
D gene: -
J gene: TRBJ1-3
CDR3 DNA: TGTGCCAGCAGCCCCCCGGGACACGGAAACACCATATATTTT
CDR3 protein: CASSPPGHGNTIYF

V gene: TRBV25-1
clone size: -
D gene: -
J gene: TRBJ1-2
CDR3 DNA: TGTGCCAGCAGTGCTCCCGGGCACGGCGGCGGCTACACCTTC
CDR3 protein: CASSAPGHGGGYTF

V gene: TRBV27
clone size: -
D gene: TRBD2
J gene: TRBJ2-3
CDR3 DNA: TGTGCCAGCAGTTCTGTTAGCAGCGGGGGGGCTGATGGAGATACGCAGTATTTT
CDR3 protein: CASSSVSSGGADGDTQYF

V gene: TRBV10-2
clone size: -
D gene: -
J gene: TRBJ1-6
CDR3 DNA: TGCGCCAGCAGCGGCCTAAATTCACCCCTCCACTTT
CDR3 protein: CASSGLNSPLHF

V gene: TRBV24-1
clone size: -
D gene: -
J gene: TRBJ2-2
CDR3 DNA: TGTGCCACCAGTGATCGGGGGTCATCCGGGGAGCTGTTTTTT
CDR3 protein: CATSDRGSSGELFF

V gene: TRBV21-1
clone size: -
D gene: -
J gene: TRBJ1-5
CDR3 DNA: TGTGCCAGCGGAGACCTGGACAGACAGCCCCAGCATTTT
CDR3 protein: CASGDLDRQPQHF

V gene: TRBV3-1/TRBV3-2
clone size: -
D gene: -
J gene: TRBJ1-1
CDR3 DNA: TGTGCCAGCAGCCAAGTCCGCGATAAGGAAGCTTTCTTT
CDR3 protein: CASSQVRDKEAFF

V gene: TRBV7-8
clone size: -
D gene: -
J gene: TRBJ1-2
CDR3 DNA: TGTGCCAGCAGCCCCCTGTCTGGGGTCAGTGGCTACACCTTC
CDR3 protein: CASSPLSGVSGYTF

V gene: TRBV12-3/TRBV12-4
clone size: few
D gene: TRBD2
J gene: TRBJ2-1
CDR3 DNA: TGTGCCAGCGGCTCCCCCCCGGGGGGGGAGCAGTTCTTC
CDR3 protein: CASGSPPGGEQFF

V gene: TRBV11-3
clone size: -
D gene: TRBD2
J gene: TRBJ2-1
CDR3 DNA: TGTGCCAGCTCTAGCGGGGGGGAATCGGGAGAGCAGTTCTTC
CDR3 protein: CASSSGGESGEQFF

V gene: TRBV4-3
clone size: few
D gene: -
J gene: TRBJ2-5
CDR3 DNA: TGCGCCAGCAGCCAAGGACCGGGACGGAAAGAGACCCAGTACTTC
CDR3 protein: CASSQGPGRKETQYF

V gene: TRBV6-5
clone size: -
D gene: -
J gene: TRBJ1-5
CDR3 DNA: TGTGCCAGCGACCGGGGTCCATATAGCAATCAGCCCCAGCATTTT
CDR3 protein: CASDRGPYSNQPQHF

V gene: TRBV5-1
clone size: -
D gene: -
J gene: TRBJ2-2
CDR3 DNA: TGCGCCAGCAGCCGGACTCACGGCACCGGGGAGCTGTTTTTT
CDR3 protein: CASSRTHGTGELFF

V gene: TRBV2
clone size: -
D gene: -
J gene: TRBJ1-5
CDR3 DNA: TGTGCCAGCAGGGTGGAAGCCCTTAGCAATCAGCCCCAGCATTTT
CDR3 protein: CASRVEALSNQPQHF

V gene: TRBV5-6
clone size: few
D gene: TRBD1
J gene: TRBJ2-2
CDR3 DNA: TGTGCCAGCAGCTTGGGGACAGGTCCCTTCCTAGGGGAGCTGTTTTTT
CDR3 protein: CASSLGTGPFLGELFF

V gene: TRBV9
clone size: -
D gene: -
J gene: TRBJ2-7
CDR3 DNA: TGTGCCAGCAGCGCGGACGGGGAACACTACGAGCAGTACTTC
CDR3 protein: CASSADGEHYEQYF

V gene: TRBV6-2/TRBV6-3
clone size: once
D gene: TRBD2
J gene: TRBJ2-5
CDR3 DNA: TGTGCCAGCAGTTACTTATTGGCTAGCGGCTCAAAGCCCCAGTACTTC
CDR3 protein: CASSYLLASGSKPQYF

V gene: TRBV6-5
clone size: -
D gene: TRBD1
J gene: TRBJ2-7
CDR3 DNA: TGTGCCAGCAGGAAGGACAGGGCGAGCTCCTACGAGCAGTACTTC
CDR3 protein: CASRKDRASSYEQYF

V gene: TRBV30
clone size: few
D gene: -
J gene: TRBJ1-1
CDR3 DNA: TGTGCCTGGAGTTTGGGGAACACTGAAGCTTTCTTT
CDR3 protein: CAWSLGNTEAFF

V gene: TRBV11-2
clone size: -
D gene: -
J gene: TRBJ2-2
CDR3 DNA: TGTGCCAGCAGCTTTCGACAGAAGAACACCGGGGAGCTGTTTTTT
CDR3 protein: CASSFRQKNTGELFF

V gene: TRBV27
clone size: -
D gene: -
J gene: TRBJ1-1
CDR3 DNA: TGTGCCAGCAGTTCAATTACACGGACGGTGAACACTGAAGCTTTCTTT
CDR3 protein: CASSSITRTVNTEAFF

V gene: TRBV4-2
clone size: few
D gene: -
J gene: TRBJ1-2
CDR3 DNA: TGTGCCAGCAGCCAAGGGTTTAGGGGGGAAGATTTCTATGGCTACACCTTC
CDR3 protein: CASSQGFRGEDFYGYTF

V gene: TRBV11-2
clone size: -
D gene: -
J gene: TRBJ2-1
CDR3 DNA: TGTGCCAGCAGCTTAAGGGGGGGGGACAGCCACAATGAGCAGTTCTTC
CDR3 protein: CASSLRGGDSHNEQFF